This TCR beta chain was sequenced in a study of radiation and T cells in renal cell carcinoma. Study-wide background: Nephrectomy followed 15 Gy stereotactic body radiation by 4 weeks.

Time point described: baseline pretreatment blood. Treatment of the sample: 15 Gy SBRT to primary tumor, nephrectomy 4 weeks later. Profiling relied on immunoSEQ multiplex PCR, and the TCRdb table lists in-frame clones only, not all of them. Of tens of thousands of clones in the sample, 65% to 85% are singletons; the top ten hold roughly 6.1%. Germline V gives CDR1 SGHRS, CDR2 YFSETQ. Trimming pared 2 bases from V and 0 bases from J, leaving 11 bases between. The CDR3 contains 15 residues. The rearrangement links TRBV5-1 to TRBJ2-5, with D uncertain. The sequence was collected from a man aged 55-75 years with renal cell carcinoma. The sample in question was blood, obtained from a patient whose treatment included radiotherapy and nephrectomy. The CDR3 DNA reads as TGCGCCAGCAGCTTCGGTCTATTGGACCAAGAGACCCAGTACTTC. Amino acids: CASSFGLLDQETQYF.